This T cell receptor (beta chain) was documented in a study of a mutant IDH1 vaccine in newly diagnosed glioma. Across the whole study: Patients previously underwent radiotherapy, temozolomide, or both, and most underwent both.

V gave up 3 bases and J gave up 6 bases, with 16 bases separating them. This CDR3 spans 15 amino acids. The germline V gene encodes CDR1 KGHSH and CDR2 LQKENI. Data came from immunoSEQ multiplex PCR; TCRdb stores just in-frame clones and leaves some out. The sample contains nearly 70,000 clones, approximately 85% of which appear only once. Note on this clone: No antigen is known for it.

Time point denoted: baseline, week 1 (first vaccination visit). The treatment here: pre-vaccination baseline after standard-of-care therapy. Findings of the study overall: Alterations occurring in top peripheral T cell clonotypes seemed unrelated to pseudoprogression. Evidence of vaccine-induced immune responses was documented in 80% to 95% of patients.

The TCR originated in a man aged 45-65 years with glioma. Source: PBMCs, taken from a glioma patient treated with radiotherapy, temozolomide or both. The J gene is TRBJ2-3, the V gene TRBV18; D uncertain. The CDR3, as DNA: TGTGCCAGCTCACCTCCTCAGATCCCTAGGGATACGCAGTATTTT. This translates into CASSPPQIPRDTQYF.